The 21 T cell receptor beta chains reported below all come from one sample, sequenced in a study of T cells in Graves' hyperthyroidism and ophthalmopathy. The source material, RNA transcripts, was used to amplify TCR beta CDR3 regions. HTBI primers were the set used in a first-round RT-PCR of the TCR CDR3. TCRdb used MiXCR to reprocess the multiplex PCR reads, holding one entry per CDR3 protein. The sample holds nearly 600,000 distinct CDR3 sequences; more than 11% are singletons and the top ten take around 5.4%. The specimen was blood. Receptors originate from a woman aged 30 to 39 with Graves' hyperthyroidism that later progressed to Graves' ophthalmopathy.

This clonotype was found a few times. This chain uses TRBV30 with TRBJ1-1, with unresolved D. The CDR3 spans 16 residues. The germline CDR1 and CDR2 sequences are GTSNPN and SVGIG (reference sequence). The ends were cut back, 1 base at V and 1 base at J, with 16 bases in the middle. CDR3 in amino acids: CAWSDLYSKGNTEAFF. DNA of the CDR3: TGTGCCTGGAGTGATCTGTACTCCAAAGGGAACACTGAAGCTTTCTTT.

This clonotype appeared many times. The CDR3 spells CASSEVHHSNQPQHF. The CDR3 DNA follows: TGTGCCAGCAGTGAAGTACACCATAGCAATCAGCCCCAGCATTTT. V usage is TRBV2 and J usage is TRBJ1-5; D call uncertain. This CDR3 is 15 amino acids long. Trimming left V 1 base short and J 0 bases short, with 7 bases between. Germline V gene lookup returns CDR1 SNHLY and CDR2 FYNNEI.

This sequence joins TRBV20-1 and TRBJ1-1; the D gene is possibly TRBD1 (5 bases). The CDR3 loop spans 15 amino acids. Trimming removed 0 bases at V and 7 bases at J, with 18 bases between. CDR1 and CDR2 (germline): DFQATT, SNEGSKA (reference sequence). This chain's CDR3 is CSARDLVAGMGEAFF. Written as DNA, the CDR3 is TGCAGTGCTAGAGATCTCGTTGCAGGGATGGGTGAAGCTTTCTTT.

This clonotype was seen only a few times. The V gene is TRBV5-1, the J gene TRBJ2-2, with 9 bases matching TRBD1. The CDR3 extends over 16 amino acids. Trimming removed 5 bases from V and 6 bases from J; junction bases left unmatched: 11. The germline V gene encodes CDR1 SGHRS and CDR2 YFSETQ. The CDR3 reads CASSRPTGGFAGELFF. CDR3 DNA: TGCGCCAGCAGTCGACCGACAGGGGGATTCGCCGGGGAGCTGTTTTTT.

Many counts were recorded for this clonotype. CDR3 nucleotide sequence: TGTGCCACCTCGGACAGGCTAGCATTTAACACTGAAGCTTTCTTT. It translates to CATSDRLAFNTEAFF. V is TRBV10-3 and J is TRBJ1-1; 7 positions match TRBD1. CDR3 size: 15 residues. CDR1 is ENHRY and CDR2 is SYGVKD in the germline V gene. J was trimmed by 2 bases and V by 10 bases; bases with no gene match: 13.

This clonotype was recorded many times. The chain's CDR3 is CASSTKKGAHSYEQYF. In nucleotides, the CDR3 is TGTGCCAGCAGTACGAAAAAGGGGGCCCATTCCTACGAGCAGTACTTC. This chain uses TRBV27 with TRBJ2-7; TRBD1 agrees at 7 bases. After removal of 5 bases from V and 1 base from J, the junction contained 11 bases not matched to a gene. The CDR3 is 16 residues long. The germline V gene encodes CDR1 MNHEY and CDR2 SMNVEV (reference sequence).

This clonotype was detected many times. This rearrangement joins TRBV2 to TRBJ2-1; 11 positions agree with TRBD1. Germline V gene sequence: CDR1 SNHLY, CDR2 FYNNEI. After removal of 9 bases from V and 7 bases from J, the junction contained 5 bases not matched to a gene. CDR3 size: 13 residues. The CDR3 loop reads CASLGTGGNEQFF. As DNA, the CDR3 is TGTGCCAGTTTGGGGACAGGGGGGAATGAGCAGTTCTTC. Filled out from reference TRBV2 and TRBJ2-1, the complete variable domain reads EPEVTQTPSHQVTQMGQEVILRCVPISNHLYFYWYRQILGQKVEFLVSFYNNEISEKSEIFDDQFSVERPDGSNFTLKIRSTKLEDSAMYFCASLGTGGNEQFFGPGTRLTVL.

This rearrangement joins TRBV19 to TRBJ2-3; no definite D call. Trimming stripped 3 bases from V and 0 bases from J, with 13 bases between. CDR3 length equals 16 residues. Per the germline V gene, CDR1 is LNHDA and CDR2 is SQIVND (reference sequence). The CDR3 coding sequence is TGTGCCAGTAGTATGTTTACCAGCTCTAGCACAGATACGCAGTATTTT. Translated, it gives CASSMFTSSSTDTQYF.

The chain is built from TRBV4-1 and TRBJ1-5; 7 nucleotides line up with TRBD1. With 1 base clipped from V and 3 bases from J, the junction kept 3 bases outside the gene matches. Germline lookup yields CDR1 MGHRA and CDR2 YSYEKL. The CDR3 consists of 15 residues. The DNA for the CDR3 is TGCGCCAGCAGCCAAGTGGGACAGATCAATCAGCCCCAGCATTTT. Translation: CASSQVGQINQPQHF.

The count of this clonotype is one. The rearrangement joins TRBV29-1 to TRBJ2-1; D is perhaps TRBD2 (6 bases). CDR1 and CDR2 (germline): SQVTM, ANQGSEA. V was clipped by 6 bases and J by 4 bases, with 19 bases between them. The CDR3 loop spans 15 amino acids. The CDR3 protein is CSVSLPGVVYNEQFF. CDR3 in DNA: TGCAGCGTCTCATTACCGGGGGTTGTGTACAATGAGCAGTTCTTC.

The CDR3 nucleotides read TGTGCCACCAGCAGGGACCTAACGAACACCGGGGAGCTGTTTTTT. Translating it yields CATSRDLTNTGELFF. The V and J genes are TRBV15 and TRBJ2-2; D not certain. Looked up from germline, CDR1 is LNHNV and CDR2 is YYDKDF (reference sequence). The CDR3 is made up of 15 amino acids. V lost 3 bases to trimming and J lost 0 bases, with 8 bases between them. Complete variable domain (other parts from reference TRBV15 and TRBJ2-2): DAMVIQNPRYQVTQFGKPVTLSCSQTLNHNVMYWYQQKSSQAPKLLFHYYDKDFNNEADTPDNFQSRRPNTSFCFLDIRSPGLGDTAMYLCATSRDLTNTGELFFGEGSRLTVL.

This clonotype was found many times. V and J are TRBV7-9 and TRBJ2-7; 8 bases align to TRBD1. Trimming cost V 3 bases and J 2 bases; bases outside gene matches: 3. Germline V gives CDR1 SEHNR, CDR2 FQNEAQ (reference sequence). The CDR3 length is 14 residues. The CDR3, as DNA: TGTGCCAGCAGCTTCAGGGGGCAAGCCTACGAGCAGTACTTC. Translated: CASSFRGQAYEQYF.

This clonotype was counted ten times or more. The rearrangement uses TRBV10-3 and TRBJ2-2; 7 positions match TRBD2. The CDR3 length is 14 residues. V trimming: 8 bases; J trimming: 1 base; junction bases outside the gene matches: 4. Germline CDR1 and CDR2: ENHRY and SYGVKD. The CDR3 protein is CAIGGGKNTGELFF. DNA of the CDR3: TGTGCCATCGGGGGGGGGAAGAACACCGGGGAGCTGTTTTTT.

In this sample, this clonotype turned up many times. J is TRBJ2-1 and V is TRBV30, with 8 bases aligning to TRBD1. CDR3 length equals 12 residues. V gave up 7 bases and J gave up 6 bases; unmatched junction bases: 5. Germline V CDR1 and CDR2: GTSNPN, SVGIG (reference sequence). The CDR3 is CASTGEVNEQFF. The CDR3 DNA sequence: TGTGCCTCGACAGGGGAAGTCAATGAGCAGTTCTTC.

This rearrangement joins TRBV29-1 to TRBJ2-2, with 9 bases identical to TRBD1. The V segment lost 5 bases and the J segment 6 bases; nucleotides outside the gene matches: 16. This CDR3 has 17 residues. Germline CDR1 is SQVTM and CDR2 is ANQGSEA. CDR3 residues: CSVLGTVGTGISGELFF. In DNA form, the CDR3 reads TGCAGCGTTCTAGGAACCGTCGGGACAGGGATTTCCGGGGAGCTGTTTTTT.

This clonotype occurred many times. The V gene is TRBV18, the J gene TRBJ1-2, with a weak D call TRBD1 (5 bases). The germline V gene encodes CDR1 KGHSH and CDR2 LQKENI. V lost 3 bases, J lost 2 bases, and 10 bases lay in between. The CDR3 spans 14 residues. CDR3 coding DNA: TGTGCCAGCTCACCTGGTAGACAGAACTATGGCTACACCTTC. This translates into CASSPGRQNYGYTF. The full variable domain, its missing parts supplied by reference TRBV18 and TRBJ1-2, is NAGVMQNPRHLVRRRGQEARLRCSPMKGHSHVYWYRQLPEEGLKFMVYLQKENIIDESGMPKERFSAEFPKEGPSILRIQQVVRGDSAAYFCASSPGRQNYGYTFGSGTRLTVV.

J is TRBJ2-5 and V is TRBV5-1; TRBD2 agrees at 10 bases. The trim removed 4 bases at V and 5 bases at J, leaving 14 bases unmatched. The CDR3 length is 17 residues. Per the germline V gene, CDR1 is SGHRS and CDR2 is YFSETQ. CDR3 coding DNA: TGCGCCAGCAGCATGGAGGGCCGGTCTAGCGGGAGTGAGACCCAGTACTTC. Residues: CASSMEGRSSGSETQYF.

Ten or more counts support this clonotype. The chain links TRBV20-1 to TRBJ2-3, with D possibly TRBD2 on 5 matching bases. Trimming removed 6 bases at V and 6 bases at J, with 10 bases between. The CDR3 length is 11 residues. CDR1 and CDR2 from the germline V gene are DFQATT and SNEGSKA (reference sequence). The DNA of the CDR3 is TGCAGTGCAGGGAGAGGGGATACGCAGTATTTT. Its protein product is CSAGRGDTQYF.

In its sample, this clonotype was seen many times. The chain is built from TRBV7-8 and TRBJ2-7; TRBD2 aligns across 13 bases. CDR3 length: 15 residues. Per germline, CDR1 SGHVS and CDR2 FQNEAQ. J was trimmed by 3 bases and V by 4 bases; bases with no gene match: 3. The CDR3 DNA reads as TGTGCCAGCAGCTCAAGGACTAGCGGGAGCTACGAGCAGTACTTC. It encodes CASSSRTSGSYEQYF.

On this clonotype: The junction departs from the called germline gene at one end, perhaps through a read error. The chain couples TRBV7-9 to TRBJ2-7, with TRBD2 as a possible D gene (5 bases). CDR1 is SEHNR, CDR2 FQNEAQ, per germline (reference sequence). The CDR3 totals 16 residues. The CDR3 protein is CAGSLGGTSNPYEQYF. The CDR3 DNA sequence: TGTGCCGGCAGCTTAGGAGGCACTTCCAACCCCTACGAGCAGTACTTC.

There are many counts of this clonotype. The chain recombines TRBV12-3 or TRBV12-4 with TRBJ2-3; TRBD2 aligns across 9 bases. The CDR3 extends over 16 amino acids. Germline trimming cut 6 bases from V and 2 bases from J; bases unmatched to any gene: 9. The CDR3 coding sequence is TGTGCCAGCAGCCGTGTAGCGGGAGTGTTCACAGATACGCAGTATTTT. It codes for CASSRVAGVFTDTQYF.